The clone carrying this T cell receptor beta chain was detected only a few times. The antigen remains undetermined. Quantitative 5'-RACE was performed with molecular barcodes, and it yielded the TCR beta libraries. TCRdb reanalysed the 5' RACE reads using MiXCR and keeps one entry per CDR3 protein. The sample lists roughly 180,000 distinct CDR3 sequences, roughly 13% occurring once. The sample is drawn from a study of CD8 T cells in ankylosing spondylitis. Study outcomes and limitations: Matched ankylosing spondylitis synovial fluid reportedly contained a significantly enriched population of disease-linked clones. What appeared characteristic of ankylosing spondylitis blood was a TCR beta motif of 7 or 8 highly homologous variants.

The CDR3 has 15 amino acids. V shed 4 bases and J 3 bases; nucleotides not matched to a gene: 7. The germline gives CDR1 MNHEY, CDR2 SVGEGT. This chain connects TRBV6-2 or TRBV6-3 to TRBJ2-7, with 9 bases aligning to TRBD1. The sample consisted of blood, either unsorted or a sorted T cell fraction (not recorded which). This sequence was found in a male donor with ankylosing spondylitis or in good health (not recorded which). CDR3 nucleotides: TGTGCCAGCAGTTTTCCGGGACAGGGAGACTACGAGCAGTACTTC. Translation gives CASSFPGQGDYEQYF.